This paragraph covers one T cell receptor beta chain sequence. Clones were read by immunoSEQ multiplex PCR, and TCRdb kept only the in-frame ones, dropping some. The table has some 130,000 clones, over 80% seen once. The CDR3 is 15 amino acids. J was trimmed by 1 base and V by 5 bases; bases with no gene match: 5. Germline V lookup: CDR1 SGHRS, CDR2 YFSETQ. The data derive from a study of blood T cell repertoires in COVID-19. Study summary: Sites in the United States, Italy and Spain provided acute and convalescent COVID-19 samples. PBMCs, B-cell-depleted T cells, or T cells were the source of the cDNA or gDNA that made up the material.

Each participant's cohort was designated according to participant-reported clinical history. The source material was PBMCs or T cells enriched from blood (not recorded which). This clonotype originated in a man aged 30 to 39 who had recovered from COVID-19. The chain is built from TRBV5-1 and TRBJ2-2, with 7 bases that match TRBD2. CDR3 DNA: TGCGCCAGCAGTCCGCTAGCGGTGAACACCGGGGAGCTGTTTTTT. It is translated as CASSPLAVNTGELFF.